A selection of T cell receptor beta chains follows, all from one sample in a study of CD8 T cells in acute hepatitis C reinfection. Libraries were prepared by immunoSEQ multiplex PCR; TCRdb keeps only in-frame clonotypes and omits some of them. The sample has a few thousand clones, around two fifths seen once. Here the sequenced sample was HCV NS3-1073 tetramer-sorted CD8+ T cells from PBMCs, taken during acute infection. The receptors were sampled from a young man with chronic hepatitis C. The CDR3 runs from the conserved cysteine through the conserved F or W. Each record gives: V gene, D gene, J gene, clone size, CDR3 DNA, CDR3 protein. A D gene is named only where the DNA matches it firmly. Rows give clone size only sometimes, using once, few, many, or a class for an expanded clone.

V: TRBV4-3
D: TRBD2
J: TRBJ2-2
size: once
DNA: TGCGCCAGCAGCCAAGAACCTGGGACTAGTTCCCCCGGGGAGCTGTTTTTT
CDR3: CASSQEPGTSSPGELFF

V: TRBV2
D: .
J: TRBJ1-1
size: few
DNA: TGTGCCAGCAGTGGACAGAACACTGAAGCTTTCTTT
CDR3: CASSGQNTEAFF

V: TRBV7-8
D: .
J: TRBJ2-1
size: once
DNA: TGTGCCAGCACCCCTTTTCACAATGAGCAGTTCTTC
CDR3: CASTPFHNEQFF

V: TRBV7-2
D: TRBD1
J: TRBJ2-7
size: medium-sized
DNA: TGTGCCAGCAGCGCCGCCGGGACAGGGGGCTACGAGCAGTACTTC
CDR3: CASSAAGTGGYEQYF

V: TRBV5-1
D: .
J: TRBJ1-1
size: few
DNA: TGCGCCAGCAGCTTTGTGGAGAACACTGAAGCTTTCTTT
CDR3: CASSFVENTEAFF

V: TRBV4-3
D: .
J: TRBJ1-2
size: few
DNA: TGCGCCAGCAGCCAAGAGCCCACAGGTGTGGATGGCTACACCTTC
CDR3: CASSQEPTGVDGYTF

V: TRBV4-1
D: TRBD2
J: TRBJ2-7
size: .
DNA: TGCGCCAGCAGCCAAGAGGTGGGAGGGTCCTCCTACGAGCAGTACTTC
CDR3: CASSQEVGGSSYEQYF

V: TRBV4-3
D: TRBD1
J: TRBJ1-6
size: .
DNA: TGCGCCAGCAGCCAAGAACCCACAGGGGTTTCACCCCTCCACTTT
CDR3: CASSQEPTGVSPLHF

V: TRBV7-3
D: .
J: TRBJ2-3
size: .
DNA: TGTGCCAGCAGCTTAAGGGTGCAAACAGATACGCAGTATTTT
CDR3: CASSLRVQTDTQYF

V: TRBV7-2
D: .
J: TRBJ1-1
size: .
DNA: TGTGCCAGCAGCTTAGAGGCAGGGGTTTGGGGTGAAGCTTTCTTT
CDR3: CASSLEAGVWGEAFF

V: TRBV10-2
D: .
J: TRBJ1-2
size: few
DNA: TGCGCCAGCAGTGAAGGGGGGACGGGCTATGGCTACACCTTC
CDR3: CASSEGGTGYGYTF

V: TRBV4-2
D: TRBD1
J: TRBJ2-7
size: .
DNA: TGTGCCAGCAGTGCCGGGCCGGGACAGGACTTCGAGCAGTACTTC
CDR3: CASSAGPGQDFEQYF

V: TRBV11-2
D: TRBD2
J: TRBJ2-1
size: medium-sized
DNA: TGTGCCAGCAGCTTAGACGGTGCGGCGGGAGGAGGTAATGAGCAGTTCTTC
CDR3: CASSLDGAAGGGNEQFF

V: TRBV19
D: TRBD1
J: TRBJ1-1
size: .
DNA: TGTGCCAGTACCACAGACAGGGACCAGCGGTCCTACACTGAAGCTTTCTTT
CDR3: CASTTDRDQRSYTEAFF

V: TRBV4-2
D: .
J: TRBJ2-7
size: .
DNA: TGTGCCAGCAGCCAAGAACACGGAAGCGAGCAGTACTTC
CDR3: CASSQEHGSEQYF

V: TRBV2
D: .
J: TRBJ2-7
size: .
DNA: TGTGCCAGCAGTGAAAGGGACCCAGGTTACGAGCAGTACTTC
CDR3: CASSERDPGYEQYF

V: TRBV4-2
D: .
J: TRBJ2-3
size: .
DNA: TGTGCCAGCAGCCAGCCAGGGACTGGGGAAACGTATTTT
CDR3: CASSQPGTGETYF

V: TRBV5-6
D: TRBD1
J: TRBJ2-1
size: .
DNA: TGTGCCAGCAGCTTGGTGACAGGGGGGATCGATGAGCAGTTCTTC
CDR3: CASSLVTGGIDEQFF

V: TRBV25-1
D: .
J: TRBJ2-7
size: .
DNA: TGTGCCAGCAGTGACCCCAGGGGCTTGGACGAGCAGTACTTC
CDR3: CASSDPRGLDEQYF

V: TRBV2
D: .
J: TRBJ2-1
size: few
DNA: TGTGCCAGCAGTGAAGGCAATGAGCAGTTCTTC
CDR3: CASSEGNEQFF

V: TRBV4-3
D: TRBD2
J: TRBJ2-2
size: .
DNA: TGCGCCAGCAGCCAAGAACCTAGCGGGGGGCTGAACACCGGGGAGCTGTTTTTT
CDR3: CASSQEPSGGLNTGELFF

V: TRBV6-1
D: .
J: TRBJ2-3
size: .
DNA: TGTGCCAGCAGTTTTGGGCCGGACCCAGATACGCAGTATTTT
CDR3: CASSFGPDPDTQYF

V: TRBV4-1
D: .
J: TRBJ2-2
size: .
DNA: TGCGCCAGCAGCCAAGTAGACTGGGGGGCGGGGCGAAACACCGGGGAGCTGTTTTTT
CDR3: CASSQVDWGAGRNTGELFF

V: TRBV4-2
D: .
J: TRBJ2-2
size: medium-sized
DNA: TGTGCCAGCAGCCAAGAGACCAGCGGAGGGGCATGGGGGGAGCTGTTTTTT
CDR3: CASSQETSGGAWGELFF

V: TRBV5-4
D: .
J: TRBJ1-2
size: .
DNA: TGTGCCAGCAGCACATGGACAGAAACAGTCTATGGCTACACCTTC
CDR3: CASSTWTETVYGYTF

V: TRBV4-2
D: .
J: TRBJ2-7
size: .
DNA: TGTGCCAGCAGCCAAGAGATCCAGCAGGGCTGGTACGAGCAGTACTTC
CDR3: CASSQEIQQGWYEQYF

V: TRBV6-1
D: TRBD1
J: TRBJ2-7
size: .
DNA: TGTGCCAGCAGTGAATTGGGACAGGGCAACTACGAGCAGTACTTC
CDR3: CASSELGQGNYEQYF

V: TRBV4-2
D: TRBD1
J: TRBJ1-1
size: medium-sized
DNA: TGTGCCAGCAGCCAAGAACAGGGGGCTGAAGCTTTCTTT
CDR3: CASSQEQGAEAFF

V: TRBV27
D: TRBD1
J: TRBJ2-7
size: .
DNA: TGTGCCAGCAGTCCCCTGGGACAGCCCTACGAGCAGTACTTC
CDR3: CASSPLGQPYEQYF

V: TRBV2
D: .
J: TRBJ2-1
size: .
DNA: TGTGCCAGCAATGAAGGCAATGAGCAGTTCTTC
CDR3: CASNEGNEQFF

V: TRBV4-2
D: .
J: TRBJ1-2
size: few
DNA: TGTGCCAGCAGCCAAGAAATGGGTCCCTATGGTGGCTACACCTTC
CDR3: CASSQEMGPYGGYTF

V: TRBV4-2
D: .
J: TRBJ2-2
size: .
DNA: TGTGCCAGCAGCCAAGAAGTGTCGGCGCCGAACACCGGGGAGCTGTTTTTT
CDR3: CASSQEVSAPNTGELFF

V: TRBV5-1
D: TRBD1
J: TRBJ1-5
size: .
DNA: TGCGCCAGCAGCCTTACTCTCGGGGGTAGAGTGGGACAGGTTAGCAATCAGCCCCAGCATTTT
CDR3: CASSLTLGGRVGQVSNQPQHF

V: TRBV4-3
D: TRBD1
J: TRBJ2-2
size: .
DNA: TGCGCCAGCAGCCAAGAACAGGGGGCCCCCGGGGAGCTGTTTTTT
CDR3: CASSQEQGAPGELFF

V: TRBV7-2
D: .
J: TRBJ2-2
size: .
DNA: TGTGCCAGCAGCTTAGAAGTGACAGCGAACACCGGGGAGCTGTTTTTT
CDR3: CASSLEVTANTGELFF

V: TRBV9
D: .
J: TRBJ2-7
size: .
DNA: TGTGCCAGCAGCGTAGGAGGGAACGAGCAGTACTTC
CDR3: CASSVGGNEQYF

V: TRBV29-1
D: .
J: TRBJ2-1
size: .
DNA: TGCAGCGTTCCGCAGGGAGACAATGAGCAGTTCTTC
CDR3: CSVPQGDNEQFF

V: TRBV4-2
D: .
J: TRBJ1-1
size: .
DNA: TGTGCCAGCAGCCATCAGGGGAATACTGAAGCTTTCTTT
CDR3: CASSHQGNTEAFF

V: TRBV6-1
D: .
J: TRBJ2-2
size: medium-sized
DNA: TGTGCCAGCAGTGAAACGGGGCAGGACCCCACCGGGGAGCTGTTTTTT
CDR3: CASSETGQDPTGELFF

V: TRBV6-1
D: .
J: TRBJ2-7
size: .
DNA: TGTGCCAGCAGTGAAGCAAATGCGGCTCCCCACGAGCAGTACTTC
CDR3: CASSEANAAPHEQYF

V: TRBV6-5
D: .
J: TRBJ1-4
size: .
DNA: TGTGCCAGTGCAGCTGCAACTAATGAAAAACTGTTTTTT
CDR3: CASAAATNEKLFF

V: TRBV15
D: .
J: TRBJ1-3
size: few
DNA: TGTGCCACCAGCAGTCCTCAAGATGAGATGACCATATATTTT
CDR3: CATSSPQDEMTIYF

V: TRBV4-2
D: .
J: TRBJ2-1
size: .
DNA: TGTGCCAGCAGCCAAGAACTAGCCGCTGGCAATGAGCAGTTCTTC
CDR3: CASSQELAAGNEQFF

V: TRBV5-1
D: TRBD1
J: TRBJ2-2
size: medium-sized
DNA: TGCGCCAGCAGCTTGGAGGGACAGGGGTTAAACACCGGGGAGCTGTTTTTT
CDR3: CASSLEGQGLNTGELFF

V: TRBV4-3
D: .
J: TRBJ2-2
size: few
DNA: TGCGCCAGCAGCCAAGAAGTGGGAGCCCCCGGGGAGCTGTTTTTT
CDR3: CASSQEVGAPGELFF

V: TRBV4-2
D: .
J: TRBJ1-1
size: .
DNA: TGTGCCAGCAGCCTGCTGGGCCAAAACACTGAAGCTTTCTTT
CDR3: CASSLLGQNTEAFF

V: TRBV27
D: .
J: TRBJ2-7
size: .
DNA: TGTGCCAGCAGTCCCCCGCCAGGGTCTCCCTCCGAGCAGTACTTC
CDR3: CASSPPPGSPSEQYF

V: TRBV10-3
D: .
J: TRBJ1-5
size: .
DNA: TGTGCCATCATTCGGTCGAGGGTATATGGCAATCAGCCCCAGCATTTT
CDR3: CAIIRSRVYGNQPQHF

V: TRBV4-2
D: TRBD1
J: TRBJ2-2
size: .
DNA: TGTGCCAGCAGCCAGGAGACACAGGGGGCTTACGGGGAGCTGTTTTTT
CDR3: CASSQETQGAYGELFF